This T cell receptor (beta chain) was identified in a study of high-grade serous ovarian cancer treatment subgroups (dated by TCRdb to about 2021). Describing the broader study: On average, sequencing produced about 15,000 reads and under 9,000 unique TCR beta rearrangements for each sample. In total there were approximately 82 samples, since every patient provided one primary tumor sample and two metastatic tumor samples. TCR beta repertoires were profiled in patients with high-grade serous ovarian cancer who were grouped, under a laparoscopic triage algorithm, by complete gross resection or by neoadjuvant chemotherapy response. Of the 30 or so patients in the cohort, some 10 had no residual disease after primary surgery (R0), some 10 were excellent NACT responders, and some 10 were poor NACT responders. Study-wide conclusions, independent of this receptor: TCR repertoire analyses were focused on CDR3, and CDR1 and CDR2 were not analyzed. TCR clonal relatedness was found to be positively correlated with neoantigen level and, by trend, with copy number variation and mutation load derived from whole-genome sequencing. Tumors from the same patient had repertoire similarity ranging from 0.11 to 0.79, while tumors from different patients showed almost no similarity. Because bulk tumor TCR sequencing provided no spatial information, insight into HGSC tumor complexity and diversity was limited.

High-throughput TCR profiling via ImmunoSEQ was performed on the roughly 100 tumor samples. The original methods were these. To measure repertoire diversity, the metrics used were richness (unique productive sequences), clonality, evenness and relatedness, and the Bhattacharyya coefficient was used to assess similarity between samples. In a sensitivity analysis, TCRs with fewer than two reads were excluded, and consistent conclusions were obtained. The immuneACCESS repertoire file appears here via TCRdb, limited to in-frame rearrangements. These files lack a portion of the clones; in checked studies, under half of the deficit traces to unresolved V genes, and the cause of the others is not known. V and J calls and clone size are given by that table; D and trimming were obtained from the DNA. The sample includes fewer than 450 clones, with less than 80% observed a single time. The ten largest make up 29% of the sample.

Tumor samples were collected prior to definitive surgery or chemotherapy. The MD Anderson Biospecimen Extraction Resource handled genomic DNA extraction, while the MD Anderson Cancer Genomics Laboratory carried out the TCR sequencing. Cut back by 7 bases and 0 bases, the V and J ends lie 16 bases apart. The germline V gene encodes CDR1 SEHNR and CDR2 FQNEAQ (reference sequence). The CDR3 holds 16 amino acids from the cysteine to the phenylalanine. Left in the record is the CDR3 DNA by itself, 48 bases read in frame from the first base. Regarding this clone: Its antigen target is currently unknown. There are no base qualities to consult, and no much larger clone falls within one base.

The V and J segments used are TRBV7-9 and TRBJ1-3; no D gene call is confident. The material sequenced was tumor tissue. This sequence was found in a human donor with high-grade serous ovarian cancer. DNA sequence: TGTGCCAGCATCTGGTCCGGACCGACCTCTGGAAACACCATATATTTT. Its translation is CASIWSGPTSGNTIYF.